The clone carrying this T cell receptor beta chain showed up just a few times. TCRdb passed the 5' RACE reads through MiXCR, listing each CDR3 protein once. The data hold about 190,000 distinct CDR3 sequences, with about 15% observed a single time. These data originate in a study of identical twins. Per the germline V gene, CDR1 is SQVTM and CDR2 is ANQGSEA. The CDR3 extends over 12 amino acids. Losses at the gene ends were 5 bases for V and 6 bases for J; bases not matched to a gene: 1. These records were also assigned to another study, of T cells expressing NK-cell markers. That work adds: All TCR beta repertoires analysed originated from sorted CD3+CD56+NKG2C+, CD3+CD56+NKG2C- and CD3+CD56-NKG2C+ T cells. Serological testing identified seven of the eight sequenced donors as HCMV-seropositive and one as seronegative.

This TCR came from a woman aged 18 to 35 in good health. This chain uses TRBV29-1 with TRBJ1-5; 10 bases map to TRBD1. The sample consisted of CD8+ T cells sorted from blood. In DNA form, the CDR3 reads TGCAGCGTTTGGACAGGGGGTCAGCCCCAGCATTTT. This gives the protein CSVWTGGQPQHF.